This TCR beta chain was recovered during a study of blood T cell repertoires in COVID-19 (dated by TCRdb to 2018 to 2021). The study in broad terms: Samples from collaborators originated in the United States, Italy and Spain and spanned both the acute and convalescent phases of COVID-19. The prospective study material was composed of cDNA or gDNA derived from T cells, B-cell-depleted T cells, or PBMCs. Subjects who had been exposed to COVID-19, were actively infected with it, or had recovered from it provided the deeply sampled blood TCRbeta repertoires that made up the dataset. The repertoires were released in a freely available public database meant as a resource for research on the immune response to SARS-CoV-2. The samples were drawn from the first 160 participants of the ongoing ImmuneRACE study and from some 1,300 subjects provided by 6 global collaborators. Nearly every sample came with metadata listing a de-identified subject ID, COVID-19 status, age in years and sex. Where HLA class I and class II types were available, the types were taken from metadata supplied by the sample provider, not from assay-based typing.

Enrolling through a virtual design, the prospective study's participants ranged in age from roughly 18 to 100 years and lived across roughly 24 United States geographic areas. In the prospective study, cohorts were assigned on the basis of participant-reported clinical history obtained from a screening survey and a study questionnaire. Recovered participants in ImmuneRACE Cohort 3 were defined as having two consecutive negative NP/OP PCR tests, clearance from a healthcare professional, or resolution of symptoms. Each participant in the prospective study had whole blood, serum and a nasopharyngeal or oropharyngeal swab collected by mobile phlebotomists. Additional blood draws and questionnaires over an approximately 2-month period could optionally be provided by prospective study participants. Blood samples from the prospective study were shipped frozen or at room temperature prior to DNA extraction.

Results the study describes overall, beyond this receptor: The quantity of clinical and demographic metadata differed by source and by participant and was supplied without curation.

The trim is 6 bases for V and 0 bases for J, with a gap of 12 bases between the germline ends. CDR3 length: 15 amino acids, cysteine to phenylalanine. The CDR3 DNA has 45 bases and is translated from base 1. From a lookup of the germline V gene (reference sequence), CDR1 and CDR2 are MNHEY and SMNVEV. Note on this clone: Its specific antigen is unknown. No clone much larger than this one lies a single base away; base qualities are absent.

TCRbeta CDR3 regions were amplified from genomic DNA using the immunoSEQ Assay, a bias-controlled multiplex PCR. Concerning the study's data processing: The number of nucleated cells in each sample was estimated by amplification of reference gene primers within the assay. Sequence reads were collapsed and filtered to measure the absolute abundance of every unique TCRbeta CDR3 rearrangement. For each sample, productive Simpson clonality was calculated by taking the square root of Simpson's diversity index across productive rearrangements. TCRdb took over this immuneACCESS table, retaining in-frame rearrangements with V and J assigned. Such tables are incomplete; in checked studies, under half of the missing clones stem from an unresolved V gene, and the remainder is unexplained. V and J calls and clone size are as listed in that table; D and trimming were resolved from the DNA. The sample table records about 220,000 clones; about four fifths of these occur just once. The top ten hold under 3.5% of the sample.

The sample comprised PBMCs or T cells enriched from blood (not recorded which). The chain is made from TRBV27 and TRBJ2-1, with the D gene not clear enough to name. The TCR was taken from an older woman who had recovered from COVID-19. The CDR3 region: CASSSPLSSYNEQFF. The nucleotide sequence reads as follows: TGTGCCAGCAGCTCCCCACTAAGCTCCTACAATGAGCAGTTCTTC.